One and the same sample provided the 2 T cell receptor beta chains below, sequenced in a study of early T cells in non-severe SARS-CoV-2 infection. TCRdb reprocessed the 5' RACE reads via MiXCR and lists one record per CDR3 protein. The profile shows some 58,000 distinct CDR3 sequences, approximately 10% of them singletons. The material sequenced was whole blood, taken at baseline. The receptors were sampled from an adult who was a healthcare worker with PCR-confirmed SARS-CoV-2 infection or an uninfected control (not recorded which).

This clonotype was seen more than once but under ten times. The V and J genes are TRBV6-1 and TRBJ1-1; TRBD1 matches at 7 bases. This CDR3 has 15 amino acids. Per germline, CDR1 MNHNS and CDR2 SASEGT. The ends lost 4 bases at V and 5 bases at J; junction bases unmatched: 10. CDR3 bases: TGTGCCAGCAGTGCCTTACGTCAGGGGGGAACTGAAGCTTTCTTT. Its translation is CASSALRQGGTEAFF.

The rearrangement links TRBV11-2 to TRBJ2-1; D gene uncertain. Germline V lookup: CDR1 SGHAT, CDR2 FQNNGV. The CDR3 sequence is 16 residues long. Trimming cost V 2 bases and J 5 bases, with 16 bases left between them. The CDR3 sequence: CASSLTLRTDHNEQFF. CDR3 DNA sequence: TGTGCCAGCAGCTTAACGCTTCGGACGGATCACAATGAGCAGTTCTTC.